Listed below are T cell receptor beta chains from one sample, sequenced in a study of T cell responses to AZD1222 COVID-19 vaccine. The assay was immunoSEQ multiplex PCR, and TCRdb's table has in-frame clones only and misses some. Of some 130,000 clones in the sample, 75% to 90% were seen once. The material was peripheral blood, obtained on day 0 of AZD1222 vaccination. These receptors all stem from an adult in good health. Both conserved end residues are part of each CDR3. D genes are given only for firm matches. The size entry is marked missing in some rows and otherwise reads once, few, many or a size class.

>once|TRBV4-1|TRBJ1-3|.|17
CASSRLRTDFSGNTIYF
TGCGCCAGCAGCCGGCTGAGGACGGACTTCTCTGGAAACACCATATATTTT
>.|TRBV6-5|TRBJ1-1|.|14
CASSYTTVNTEAFF
TGTGCCAGCAGTTACACGACAGTGAACACTGAAGCTTTCTTT
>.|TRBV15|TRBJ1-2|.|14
CATSSGGGTYGYTF
TGTGCCACCAGCTCCGGGGGAGGAACCTATGGCTACACCTTC
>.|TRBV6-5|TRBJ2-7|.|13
CASSRTVFYEQYF
TGTGCCAGCAGTCGTACCGTGTTTTACGAGCAGTACTTC
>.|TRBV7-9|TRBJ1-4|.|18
CASSHASVGGSTNEKLFF
TGTGCCAGCAGCCATGCATCTGTTGGGGGCTCAACTAATGAAAAACTGTTTTTT
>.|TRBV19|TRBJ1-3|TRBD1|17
CASRGTGGRIPGNTIYF
TGTGCCAGTAGAGGTACAGGGGGCAGGATTCCTGGAAACACCATATATTTT
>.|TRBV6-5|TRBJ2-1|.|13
CASTRGGHNEQFF
TGTGCCAGCACCAGGGGAGGTCACAATGAGCAGTTCTTC
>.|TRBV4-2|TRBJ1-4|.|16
CASSQDGQERDEKLFF
TGTGCCAGCAGCCAAGATGGGCAGGAGCGTGATGAAAAACTGTTTTTT
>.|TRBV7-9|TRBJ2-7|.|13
CASGLTDTYEQYF
TGTGCCAGCGGTTTAACGGACACCTACGAGCAGTACTTC
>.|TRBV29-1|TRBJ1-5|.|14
CSVSQGAGNQPQHF
TGCAGCGTTAGCCAGGGAGCGGGCAATCAGCCCCAGCATTTT
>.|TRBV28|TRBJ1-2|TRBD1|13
CATPGQGAWGYTF
TGTGCCACACCGGGACAGGGGGCCTGGGGCTACACCTTC
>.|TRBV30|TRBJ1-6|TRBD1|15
CACLQRTGYNSPLHF
TGTGCCTGCTTACAAAGGACAGGCTATAATTCACCCCTCCACTTT
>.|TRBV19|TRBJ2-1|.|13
CASSVRAYNEQFF
TGTGCCAGTAGTGTAAGGGCTTACAATGAGCAGTTCTTC
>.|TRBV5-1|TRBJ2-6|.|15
CASSLEGTGANVLTF
TGCGCCAGCAGCTTGGAAGGAACTGGGGCCAACGTCCTGACTTTC
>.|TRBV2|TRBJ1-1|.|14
CASRHRTINTEAFF
TGTGCCAGCAGACATAGGACCATAAACACTGAAGCTTTCTTT
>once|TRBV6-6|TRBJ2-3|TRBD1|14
CASSQTGITDTQYF
TGTGCCAGCAGTCAGACAGGGATCACAGATACGCAGTATTTT
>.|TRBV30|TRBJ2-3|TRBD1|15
CAWSVLGTVTDTQYF
TGTGCCTGGAGTGTACTAGGGACAGTCACAGATACGCAGTATTTT
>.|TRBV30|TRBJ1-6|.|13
CAWEDTGDSPLHF
TGTGCCTGGGAAGACACGGGTGATTCACCCCTCCACTTT
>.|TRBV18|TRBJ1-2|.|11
CASSPGRGYTF
TGTGCCAGCTCACCTGGACGTGGCTACACCTTC
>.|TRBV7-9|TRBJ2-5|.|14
CASSFGLSQETQYF
TGTGCCAGCAGCTTTGGCCTTTCCCAAGAGACCCAGTACTTC
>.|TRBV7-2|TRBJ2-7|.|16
CASSAHPTSMNYEQYF
TGTGCCAGCAGCGCACACCCGACTAGTATGAATTACGAGCAGTACTTC
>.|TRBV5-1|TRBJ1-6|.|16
CASSLARPGWESPLHF
TGCGCCAGCAGCTTGGCCCGCCCAGGGTGGGAATCACCCCTCCACTTT
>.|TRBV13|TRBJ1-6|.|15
CASSFQPGSNSPLHF
TGTGCCAGCAGCTTCCAGCCAGGGTCGAATTCACCCCTCCACTTT
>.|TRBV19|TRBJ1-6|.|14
CASSILELNSPLHF
TGTGCCAGTAGTATTTTGGAACTTAATTCACCCCTCCACTTT
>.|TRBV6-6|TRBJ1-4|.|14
CASSIQGFEEKLFF
TGTGCCAGCAGCATACAGGGCTTCGAAGAAAAACTGTTTTTT
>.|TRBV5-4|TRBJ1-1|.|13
CASSLPKNTEAFF
TGTGCCAGCAGCTTACCGAAGAACACTGAAGCTTTCTTT
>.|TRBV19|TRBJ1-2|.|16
CASSNPQRTVNYGYTF
TGTGCCAGTAGTAACCCTCAAAGGACAGTCAACTATGGCTACACCTTC
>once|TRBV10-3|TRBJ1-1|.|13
CAISQGTNTEAFF
TGTGCCATCAGTCAGGGGACGAACACTGAAGCTTTCTTT
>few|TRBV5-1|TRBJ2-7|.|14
CASSLERIPGEQYF
TGCGCCAGCAGCCTGGAAAGAATACCGGGCGAGCAGTACTTC
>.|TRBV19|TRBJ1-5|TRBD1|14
CAANPGGSNQPQHF
TGTGCCGCCAATCCAGGGGGCAGCAATCAGCCCCAGCATTTT
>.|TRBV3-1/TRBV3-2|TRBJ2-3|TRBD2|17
CASSQDFRRGGRDTQYF
TGTGCCAGCAGCCAAGATTTTAGGCGGGGGGGTAGAGATACGCAGTATTTT
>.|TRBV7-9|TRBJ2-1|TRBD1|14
CASSLEGAVGEQFF
TGTGCCAGCAGCTTAGAGGGGGCGGTGGGTGAGCAGTTCTTC
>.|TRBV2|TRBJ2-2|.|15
CASKQGDLNTGELFF
TGTGCCAGCAAGCAGGGGGACTTGAACACCGGGGAGCTGTTTTTT
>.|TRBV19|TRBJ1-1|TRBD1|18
CASSIDRGQGAGLTEAFF
TGTGCCAGTAGTATAGATCGAGGACAGGGGGCTGGTCTCACTGAAGCTTTCTTT
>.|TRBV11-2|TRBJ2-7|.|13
CASSPQWGYEQYF
TGTGCCAGCAGCCCTCAGTGGGGGTACGAGCAGTACTTC
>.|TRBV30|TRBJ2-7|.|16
CAWDMYVGTDSYEQYF
TGTGCCTGGGATATGTATGTCGGGACCGACTCCTACGAGCAGTACTTC
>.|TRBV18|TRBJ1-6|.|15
CASSPQGPGGSPLHF
TGTGCCAGCTCACCACAGGGGCCGGGGGGTTCACCCCTCCACTTT
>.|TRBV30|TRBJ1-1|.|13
CAWRRWRAKEAFF
TGTGCCTGGAGAAGGTGGAGGGCAAAAGAAGCTTTCTTT
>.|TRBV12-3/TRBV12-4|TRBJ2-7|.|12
CASRLDTAEQYF
TGTGCCAGCAGACTCGACACGGCCGAGCAGTACTTC
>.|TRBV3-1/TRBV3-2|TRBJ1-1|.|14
CASSQRGGNTEAFF
TGTGCCAGCAGCCAACGCGGGGGGAACACTGAAGCTTTCTTT
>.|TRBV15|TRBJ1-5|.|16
CATSRDWGATNQPQHF
TGTGCCACCAGCAGAGATTGGGGGGCGACAAATCAGCCCCAGCATTTT
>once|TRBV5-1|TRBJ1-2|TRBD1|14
CASKAGTGGYGYTF
TGCGCCAGCAAGGCGGGAACAGGGGGCTATGGCTACACCTTC
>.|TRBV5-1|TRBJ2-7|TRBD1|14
CASSSDRVKGEQYF
TGCGCCAGCAGCTCGGACAGGGTAAAGGGCGAGCAGTACTTC
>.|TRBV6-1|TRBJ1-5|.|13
CASSEGGVQPQHF
TGTGCCAGCAGTGAGGGGGGCGTGCAGCCCCAGCATTTT
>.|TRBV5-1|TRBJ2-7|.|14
CASSLGQGLYEQYF
TGCGCCAGCAGCTTGGGCCAGGGATTATACGAGCAGTACTTC
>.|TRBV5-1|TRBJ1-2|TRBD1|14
CASSRDRENYGYTF
TGCGCCAGCAGCCGGGACAGGGAAAACTATGGCTACACCTTC
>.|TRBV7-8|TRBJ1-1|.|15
CASSLAQTANTEAFF
TGTGCCAGCAGCTTAGCGCAAACAGCGAACACTGAAGCTTTCTTT